This T cell receptor beta chain was profiled in a study of shared clonotypes between healthy human individuals. Study as a whole: Samples came from two female and a few male donors aged 18 to 49.

This table comes from immunoSEQ multiplex PCR, and its TCRdb copy is limited to in-frame clones, with some not included. The sample consists of approximately 510,000 clones, 79% of them appearing once. Of note for this clone: What it binds is unknown.

This CDR3 contains 14 residues. CDR1 is ENHRY and CDR2 is SYGVKD in the germline V gene. Deletions cut 3 bases from V and 1 base from J, with 8 bases between. General study findings and limits: Represented diversity (both genetic and exposure-history) was limited by the small number of donors.

Each sample came from a Caucasian adult donor living in Nashville, Tennessee. The sequence was obtained from a middle-aged woman in good health. Some clones in this sample may be carry-over from other donors' samples. Material: PBMCs. V usage is TRBV10-3 and J usage is TRBJ2-3; D gene ambiguous. The CDR3 DNA follows: TGTGCCATCAGTGATAGGCAAGGCACAGATACGCAGTATTTT. Its protein is CAISDRQGTDTQYF.